The 13 T cell receptor beta chains reported below all come from one sample, sequenced in a study of control samples from healthy donors and cancer patients. Sequencing was performed with immunoSEQ multiplex PCR; in TCRdb, only in-frame clones are kept and a portion is missing. The sample holds 390,000 or so clones, 75% to 95% seen once. Input material: PBMCs. The receptors stem from a man in his forties or fifties with head and neck cancer.

This rearrangement joins TRBV27 to TRBJ2-7; 8 bases agree with TRBD2. Per the germline V gene, CDR1 is MNHEY and CDR2 is SMNVEV (reference sequence). The junction had 6 bases not matched to a gene; V was cut back by 4 bases and J by 1 base. This CDR3 spans 15 amino acids. The CDR3 region has the DNA TGTGCCAGCAGTTACCGGGGGGGACTATCCTACGAGCAGTACTTC. Translating it yields CASSYRGGLSYEQYF.

Only a few counts were recorded for this clone. The rearrangement uses TRBV18 and TRBJ2-1, with D perhaps matching TRBD1 (5 bases). Germline values: CDR1 KGHSH, CDR2 LQKENI. This CDR3 comprises 15 residues. Trimming took 6 bases from V and 6 from J, leaving 18 bases between them. CDR3 coding DNA: TGTGCCAGCTCGTTGGGGCAGGTCGGTCGCAATGAGCAGTTCTTC. It specifies CASSLGQVGRNEQFF.

The CDR3 loop reads CASSFGPSEVYGYTF. In nucleotides, the CDR3 is TGTGCCAGCAGCTTCGGGCCTTCTGAGGTTTATGGCTACACCTTC. V and J are TRBV7-9 and TRBJ1-2, with unresolved D. CDR1 is SEHNR and CDR2 is FQNEAQ in the germline V gene (reference sequence). V was pared by 3 bases and J by 5 bases, with 16 bases between. The CDR3 length is 15 residues.

V is TRBV5-1 and J is TRBJ2-7; 7 nucleotides align to TRBD1. V was clipped by 3 bases and J by 1 base; unmatched bases: 13. Germline CDR1 and CDR2: SGHRS and YFSETQ. The CDR3 runs 17 residues. The CDR3 region is CASSYTGVRTTSYEQYF. The CDR3 nucleotides are TGCGCCAGCAGCTACACAGGGGTCCGGACAACTTCCTACGAGCAGTACTTC.

The CDR3 bases are TGCGCCAGCAGCCCCGGTGGAGGGGGCTGGTACACCGGGGAGCTGTTTTTT. Amino acid sequence: CASSPGGGGWYTGELFF. The gene calls are TRBV5-1 and TRBJ2-2, with D possibly being TRBD1 (7 bases). V was pared by 4 bases and J by 3 bases, with 19 bases between. The CDR3 covers 17 residues. Germline V lookup: CDR1 SGHRS, CDR2 YFSETQ.

This clone came up once. The chain uses TRBV27 and TRBJ2-5; weak D call: TRBD1 (5 bases). V was shortened by 0 bases and J by 5 bases, with 10 bases between the two germline ends. CDR3 length: 14 amino acids. The germline gives CDR1 MNHEY, CDR2 SMNVEV (reference sequence). The CDR3 region has the DNA TGTGCCAGCAGTTTATCGGCAGGGTGGGAGACCCAGTACTTC. The encoded protein is CASSLSAGWETQYF.

This clone was detected only once. The V call is TRBV9, the J call TRBJ1-1, with D hard to call. CDR3 length: 13 amino acids. The V and J ends lost 0 bases and 1 base respectively, with 4 bases between them. Germline V lookup: CDR1 SGDLS, CDR2 YYNGEE. CDR3 loop: CASSVDKNTEAFF. The CDR3 bases are TGTGCCAGCAGCGTAGACAAGAACACTGAAGCTTTCTTT.

The chain links TRBV6-2 or TRBV6-3 to TRBJ1-1; 7 bases align to TRBD1. From germline, CDR1 is MNHEY and CDR2 SVGEGT. With 2 bases clipped from V and 10 bases from J, the junction kept 13 bases outside the gene matches. This CDR3 has 15 residues. CDR3 loop: CASSYGRGRTTRAFF. CDR3 in DNA: TGTGCCAGCAGTTACGGGAGGGGGCGTACCACTAGAGCTTTCTTT.

This chain connects TRBV5-1 to TRBJ2-2; D possibly matches TRBD1 or TRBD2 (5 bases each). V shed 5 bases and J shed 3 bases, with 17 bases lying between them. The germline CDR1 and CDR2 sequences are SGHRS and YFSETQ. This CDR3 is 16 amino acids long. The CDR3: CASRSHRDRDTGELFF. CDR3 in DNA: TGCGCCAGCAGATCCCACCGGGACCGAGACACCGGGGAGCTGTTTTTT.

This clone was detected a few times. The rearrangement uses TRBV25-1 and TRBJ2-3; D unresolved. Trimming removed 2 bases from V and 0 bases from J, with 9 bases in between. Germline V lookup: CDR1 MGHDK, CDR2 SYGVNS. The CDR3 has 15 residues. The CDR3 DNA follows: TGTGCCAGCAGTGAAGGCAGCTCTAGCACAGATACGCAGTATTTT. Protein sequence: CASSEGSSSTDTQYF.

This chain links TRBV7-9 with TRBJ2-1; 8 bases fit TRBD1. CDR3 length equals 17 residues. V dropped 5 bases and J dropped 0; count of bases not matched to a gene: 9. The V gene's germline CDR1 is SEHNR and CDR2 FQNEAQ (reference sequence). The CDR3 here is CASSPPGQGGSYNEQFF. CDR3 DNA sequence: TGTGCCAGCAGCCCCCCCGGACAGGGTGGCTCCTACAATGAGCAGTTCTTC.

The chain joins TRBV2 to TRBJ2-7; the match to TRBD1 covers 7 bases. The germline V gene has CDR1 SNHLY and CDR2 FYNNEI. CDR3 length: 14 amino acids. J gave up 7 bases and V 10 bases, and 16 bases lay outside the gene matches. CDR3 amino acids: CATSRDRDPPEQYF. DNA of the CDR3: TGTGCCACCTCCAGGGACAGAGACCCCCCAGAGCAGTACTTC.

The chain links TRBV3-1 (or the pseudogene TRBV3-2) to TRBJ2-2; D is uncertain. The CDR3 is 16 amino acids. Per the germline V gene, CDR1 is LGHDT and CDR2 is YNNKEL (reference sequence). The germline V and J ends were trimmed by 1 base and 1 base, with 10 bases remaining between them. This chain's CDR3 is CASSQGHPRNTGELFF. The CDR3 DNA is TGTGCCAGCAGCCAAGGACATCCGCGGAACACCGGGGAGCTGTTTTTT.